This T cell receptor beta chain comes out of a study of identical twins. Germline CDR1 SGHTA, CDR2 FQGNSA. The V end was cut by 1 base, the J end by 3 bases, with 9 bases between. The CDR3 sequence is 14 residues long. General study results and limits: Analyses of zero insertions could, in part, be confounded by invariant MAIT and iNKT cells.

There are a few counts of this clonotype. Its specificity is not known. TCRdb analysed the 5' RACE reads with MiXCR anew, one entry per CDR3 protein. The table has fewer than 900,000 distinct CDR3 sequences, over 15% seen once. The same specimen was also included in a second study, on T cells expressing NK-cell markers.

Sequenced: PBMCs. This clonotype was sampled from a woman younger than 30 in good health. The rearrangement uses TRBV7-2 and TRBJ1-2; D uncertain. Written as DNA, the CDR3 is TGTGCCAGCAGCTTAGGGTTGTTGGACTATGGCTACACCTTC. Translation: CASSLGLLDYGYTF.